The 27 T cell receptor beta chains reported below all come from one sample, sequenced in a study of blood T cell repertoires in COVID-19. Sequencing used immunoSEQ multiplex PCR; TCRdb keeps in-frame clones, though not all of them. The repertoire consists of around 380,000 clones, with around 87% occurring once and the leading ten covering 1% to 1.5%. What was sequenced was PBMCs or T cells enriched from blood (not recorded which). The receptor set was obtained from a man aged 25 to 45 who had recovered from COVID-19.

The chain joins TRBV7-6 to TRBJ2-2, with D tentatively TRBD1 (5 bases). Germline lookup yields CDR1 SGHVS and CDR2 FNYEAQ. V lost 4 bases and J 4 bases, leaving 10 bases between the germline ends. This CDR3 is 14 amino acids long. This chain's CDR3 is CASSSRQSTGELFF. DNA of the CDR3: TGTGCCAGCAGCTCGCGACAGAGCACCGGGGAGCTGTTTTTT.

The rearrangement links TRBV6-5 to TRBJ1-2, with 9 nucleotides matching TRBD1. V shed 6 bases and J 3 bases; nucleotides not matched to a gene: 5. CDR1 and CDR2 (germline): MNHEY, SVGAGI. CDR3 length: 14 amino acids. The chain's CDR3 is CASRLQGADYGYTF. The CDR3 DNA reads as TGTGCCAGCAGGTTACAGGGGGCGGACTATGGCTACACCTTC.

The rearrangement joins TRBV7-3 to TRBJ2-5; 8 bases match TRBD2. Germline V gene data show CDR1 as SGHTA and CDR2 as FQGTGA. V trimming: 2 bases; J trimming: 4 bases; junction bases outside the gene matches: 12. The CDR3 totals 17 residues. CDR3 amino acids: CASSLSRGLAGGETQYF. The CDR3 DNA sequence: TGTGCCAGCAGCTTATCTCGGGGGCTAGCGGGCGGAGAGACCCAGTACTTC.

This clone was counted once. Here the CDR3 DNA reads TGTGCCAGCAGGAGGGGACAATATAATTCACCCCTCCACTTT. This translates into CASRRGQYNSPLHF. The rearrangement uses TRBV6-5 and TRBJ1-6; TRBD1 is a possible D gene (6 bases). The length of the CDR3 is 14 residues. Trimming removed 6 bases from V and 4 bases from J, with 10 bases in between. CDR1 is MNHEY and CDR2 is SVGAGI in the germline V gene.

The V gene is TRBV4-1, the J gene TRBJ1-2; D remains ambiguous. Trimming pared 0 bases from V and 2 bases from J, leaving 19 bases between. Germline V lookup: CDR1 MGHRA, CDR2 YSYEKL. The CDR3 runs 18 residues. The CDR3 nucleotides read TGCGCCAGCAGCCAAGATTCCTACTTAGGACGGGAAAACTATGGCTACACCTTC. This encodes CASSQDSYLGRENYGYTF.

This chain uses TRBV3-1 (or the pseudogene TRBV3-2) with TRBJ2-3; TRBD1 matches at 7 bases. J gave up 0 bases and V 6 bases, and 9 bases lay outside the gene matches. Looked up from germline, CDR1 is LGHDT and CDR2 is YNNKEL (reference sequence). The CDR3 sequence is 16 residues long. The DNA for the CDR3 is TGTGCCAGCAGGTCCCGGGACAGCCTTAGCACAGATACGCAGTATTTT. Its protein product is CASRSRDSLSTDTQYF.

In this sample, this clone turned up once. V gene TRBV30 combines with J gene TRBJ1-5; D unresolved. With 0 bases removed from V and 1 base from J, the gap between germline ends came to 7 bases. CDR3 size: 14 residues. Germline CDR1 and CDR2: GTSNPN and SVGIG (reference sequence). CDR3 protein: CAWSVQFSNQPQHF. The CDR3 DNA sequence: TGTGCCTGGAGTGTACAGTTCAGCAATCAGCCCCAGCATTTT. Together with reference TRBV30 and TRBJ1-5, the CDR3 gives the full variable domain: SQTIHQWPATLVQPVGSPLSLECTVEGTSNPNLYWYRQAAGRGLQLLFYSVGIGQISSEVPQNLSASRPQDRQFILSSKKLLLSDSGFYLCAWSVQFSNQPQHFGDGTRLSIL.

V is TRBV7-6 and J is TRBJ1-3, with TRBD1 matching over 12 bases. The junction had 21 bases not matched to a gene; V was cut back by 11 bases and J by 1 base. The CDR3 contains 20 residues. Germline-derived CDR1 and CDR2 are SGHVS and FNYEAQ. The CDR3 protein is CAADKIPGTGGYRSGNTIYF. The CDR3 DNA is TGTGCCGCCGATAAGATTCCCGGGACAGGGGGCTATAGGTCTGGAAACACCATATATTTT.

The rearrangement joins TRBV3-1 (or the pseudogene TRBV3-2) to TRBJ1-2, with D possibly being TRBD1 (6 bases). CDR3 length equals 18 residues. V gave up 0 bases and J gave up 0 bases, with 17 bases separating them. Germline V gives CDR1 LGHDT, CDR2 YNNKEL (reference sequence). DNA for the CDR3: TGTGCCAGCAGCCAAGAGGGGCTCAGGGGCCGCACTAACTATGGCTACACCTTC. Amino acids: CASSQEGLRGRTNYGYTF.

This CDR3 is CASSKETGEYQPQHF. The CDR3 region has the DNA TGTGCCAGTAGTAAGGAGACAGGGGAATATCAGCCCCAGCATTTT. This chain links TRBV19 with TRBJ1-5, with 8 bases identical to TRBD1. Germline loops: CDR1 LNHDA, CDR2 SQIVND (reference sequence). This CDR3 is 15 amino acids long. Trimming removed 4 bases from V and 5 bases from J; junction bases left unmatched: 7.

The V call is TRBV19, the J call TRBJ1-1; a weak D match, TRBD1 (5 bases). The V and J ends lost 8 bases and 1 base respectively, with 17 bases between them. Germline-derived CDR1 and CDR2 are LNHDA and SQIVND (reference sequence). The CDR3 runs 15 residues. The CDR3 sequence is CASGWARVRNTEAFF. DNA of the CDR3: TGTGCCAGTGGGTGGGCCAGGGTAAGGAACACTGAAGCTTTCTTT.

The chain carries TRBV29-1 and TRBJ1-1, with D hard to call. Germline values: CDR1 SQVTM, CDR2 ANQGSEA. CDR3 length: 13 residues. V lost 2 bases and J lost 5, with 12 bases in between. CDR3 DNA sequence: TGCAGCGTTGAAAGTGCTAGGATAACTGAAGCTTTCTTT. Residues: CSVESARITEAFF.

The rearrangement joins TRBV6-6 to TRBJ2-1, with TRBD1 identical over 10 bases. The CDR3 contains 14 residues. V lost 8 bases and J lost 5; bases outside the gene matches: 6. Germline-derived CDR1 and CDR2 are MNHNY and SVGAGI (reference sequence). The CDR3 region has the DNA TGTGCCAGCCTAGGACAGGGGGTCAACAATGAGCAGTTCTTC. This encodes CASLGQGVNNEQFF.

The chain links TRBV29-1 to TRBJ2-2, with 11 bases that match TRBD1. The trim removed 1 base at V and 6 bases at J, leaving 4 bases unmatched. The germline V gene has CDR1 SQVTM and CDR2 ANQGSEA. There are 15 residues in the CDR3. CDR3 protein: CSVEGTGGLPGELFF. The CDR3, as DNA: TGCAGCGTTGAAGGGACAGGGGGCTTGCCCGGGGAGCTGTTTTTT.

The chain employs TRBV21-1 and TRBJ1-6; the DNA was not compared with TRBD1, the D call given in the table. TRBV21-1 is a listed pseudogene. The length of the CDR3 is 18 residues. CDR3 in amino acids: CASSKGGTQGLICSPLHF. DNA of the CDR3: TGTGCCAGCAGCAAAGGGGGCACCCAAGGTTTAATATGTTCACCCCTCCACTTT.

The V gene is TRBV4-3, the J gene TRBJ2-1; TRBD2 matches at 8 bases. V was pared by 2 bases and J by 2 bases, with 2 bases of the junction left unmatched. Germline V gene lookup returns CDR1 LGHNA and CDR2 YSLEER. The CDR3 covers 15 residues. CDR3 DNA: TGCGCCAGCAGCCAAAATAGCGGGGCCTACAATGAGCAGTTCTTC. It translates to CASSQNSGAYNEQFF.

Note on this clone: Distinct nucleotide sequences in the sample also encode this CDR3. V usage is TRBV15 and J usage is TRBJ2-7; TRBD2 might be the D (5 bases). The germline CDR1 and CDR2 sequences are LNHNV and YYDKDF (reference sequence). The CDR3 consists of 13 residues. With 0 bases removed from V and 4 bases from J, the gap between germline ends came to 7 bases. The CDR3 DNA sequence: TGTGCCACCAGCAGAGATTCGGGGTACGAGCAGTACTTC. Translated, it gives CATSRDSGYEQYF. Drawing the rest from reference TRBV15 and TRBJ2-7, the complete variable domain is DAMVIQNPRYQVTQFGKPVTLSCSQTLNHNVMYWYQQKSSQAPKLLFHYYDKDFNNEADTPDNFQSRRPNTSFCFLDIRSPGLGDTAMYLCATSRDSGYEQYFGPGTRLTVT.

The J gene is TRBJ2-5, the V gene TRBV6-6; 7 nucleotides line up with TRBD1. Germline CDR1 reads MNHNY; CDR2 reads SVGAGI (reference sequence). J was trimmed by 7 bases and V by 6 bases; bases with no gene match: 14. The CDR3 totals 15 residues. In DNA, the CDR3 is TGTGCCAGCAGCCTTTCCCAGGGATCAGGGGGGACCCAGTACTTC. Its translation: CASSLSQGSGGTQYF.

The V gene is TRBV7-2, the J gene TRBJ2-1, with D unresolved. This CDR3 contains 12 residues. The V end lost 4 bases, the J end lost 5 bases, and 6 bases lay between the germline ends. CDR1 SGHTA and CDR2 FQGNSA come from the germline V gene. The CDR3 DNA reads TGTGCCAGCAGCTACCGGGACAATGAGCAGTTCTTC. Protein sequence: CASSYRDNEQFF. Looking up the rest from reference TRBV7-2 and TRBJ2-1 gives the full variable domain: GAGVSQSPSNKVTEKGKDVELRCDPISGHTALYWYRQSLGQGLEFLIYFQGNSAPDKSGLPSDRFSAERTGGSVSTLTIQRTQQEDSAVYLCASSYRDNEQFFGPGTRLTVL.

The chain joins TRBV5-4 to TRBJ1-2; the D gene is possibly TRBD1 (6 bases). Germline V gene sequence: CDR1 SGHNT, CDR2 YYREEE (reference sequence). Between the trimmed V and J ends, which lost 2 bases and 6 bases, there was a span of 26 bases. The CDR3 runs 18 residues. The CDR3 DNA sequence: TGTGCCAGCAGCTTAGAGGACAGTTTTCTAACGGGTATGGATGGCTACACCTTC. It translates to CASSLEDSFLTGMDGYTF. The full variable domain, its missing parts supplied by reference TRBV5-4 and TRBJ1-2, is ETGVTQSPTHLIKTRGQQVTLRCSSQSGHNTVSWYQQALGQGPQFIFQYYREEENGRGNFPPRFSGLQFPNYSSELNVNALELDDSALYLCASSLEDSFLTGMDGYTFGSGTRLTVV.

The CDR3 loop reads CASSRDPGQGTQNSNTIYF. The CDR3 nucleotides read TGTGCCAGCAGCCGCGATCCGGGACAGGGGACTCAAAATTCAAACACCATATATTTT. The J gene is TRBJ1-3, the V gene TRBV4-2, with TRBD1 matching 10 bases. V shed 4 bases and J 6 bases; nucleotides not matched to a gene: 18. The germline V gene encodes CDR1 LGHNA and CDR2 YNFKEQ. The CDR3 is 19 amino acids.

In nucleotides, the CDR3 is TGCGCCAGCAGCTCGTTAGTGGGACAGCAAGAGACCCAGTACTTC. It is translated as CASSSLVGQQETQYF. The chain couples TRBV5-1 to TRBJ2-5; 7 bases map to TRBD1. The length of the CDR3 is 15 residues. V was clipped by 3 bases and J by 2 bases; unmatched bases: 7. Germline values: CDR1 SGHRS, CDR2 YFSETQ.

The CDR3 protein is CASRIAGGSTDTQYF. CDR3 sequence (DNA): TGTGCCAGCAGAATAGCGGGGGGGTCCACAGATACGCAGTATTTT. The chain is built from TRBV7-2 and TRBJ2-3; 11 nucleotides agree with TRBD2. Germline lookup yields CDR1 SGHTA and CDR2 FQGNSA. The CDR3 length is 15 residues. V gave up 6 bases and J gave up 2 bases; unmatched junction bases: 4.

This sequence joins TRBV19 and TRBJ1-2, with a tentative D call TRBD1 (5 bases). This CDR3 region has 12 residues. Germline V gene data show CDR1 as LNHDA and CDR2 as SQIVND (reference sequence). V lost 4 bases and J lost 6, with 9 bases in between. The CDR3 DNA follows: TGTGCCAGTAGTACATCAGGGCATGGCTACACCTTC. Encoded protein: CASSTSGHGYTF. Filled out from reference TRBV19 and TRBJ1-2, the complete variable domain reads DGGITQSPKYLFRKEGQNVTLSCEQNLNHDAMYWYRQDPGQGLRLIYYSQIVNDFQKGDIAEGYSVSREKKESFPLTVTSAQKNPTAFYLCASSTSGHGYTFGSGTRLTVV.

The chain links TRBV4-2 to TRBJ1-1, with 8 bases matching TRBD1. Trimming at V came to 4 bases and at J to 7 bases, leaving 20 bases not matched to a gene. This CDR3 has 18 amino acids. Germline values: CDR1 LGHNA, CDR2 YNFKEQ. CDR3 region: CASSLLWGQDSKDGEAFF. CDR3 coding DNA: TGTGCCAGCAGCCTATTATGGGGACAGGACTCAAAGGATGGTGAAGCTTTCTTT.

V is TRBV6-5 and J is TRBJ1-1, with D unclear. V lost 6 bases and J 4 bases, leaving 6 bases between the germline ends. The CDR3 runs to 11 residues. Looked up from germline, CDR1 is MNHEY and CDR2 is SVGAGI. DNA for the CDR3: TGTGCCAGCAGGGCACCCACTGAAGCTTTCTTT. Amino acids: CASRAPTEAFF.

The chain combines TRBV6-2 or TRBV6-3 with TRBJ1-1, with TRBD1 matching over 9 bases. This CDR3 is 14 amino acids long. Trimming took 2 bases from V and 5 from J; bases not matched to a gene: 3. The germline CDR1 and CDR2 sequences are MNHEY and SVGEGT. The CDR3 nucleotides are TGTGCCAGCAGTTACGGGACAGGGCGAACTGAAGCTTTCTTT. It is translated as CASSYGTGRTEAFF.